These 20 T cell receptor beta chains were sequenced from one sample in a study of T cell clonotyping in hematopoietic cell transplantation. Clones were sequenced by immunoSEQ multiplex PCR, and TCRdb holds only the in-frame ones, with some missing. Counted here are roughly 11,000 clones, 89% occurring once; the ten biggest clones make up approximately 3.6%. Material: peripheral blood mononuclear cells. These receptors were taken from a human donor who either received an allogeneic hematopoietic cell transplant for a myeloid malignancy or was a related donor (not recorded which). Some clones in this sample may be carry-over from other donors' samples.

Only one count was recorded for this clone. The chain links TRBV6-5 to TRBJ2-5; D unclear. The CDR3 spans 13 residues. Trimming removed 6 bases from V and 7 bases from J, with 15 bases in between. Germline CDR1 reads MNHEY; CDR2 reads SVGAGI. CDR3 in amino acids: CASSSGLEWTQYF. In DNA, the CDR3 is TGTGCCAGCAGCTCCGGGCTGGAGTGGACCCAGTACTTC.

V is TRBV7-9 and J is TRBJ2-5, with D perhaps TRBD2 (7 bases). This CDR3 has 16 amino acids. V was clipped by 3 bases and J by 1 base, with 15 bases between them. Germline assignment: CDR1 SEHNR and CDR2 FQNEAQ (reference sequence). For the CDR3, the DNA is TGTGCCAGCAGCTTGACTTCGGGGGGCCTCCAAGAGACCCAGTACTTC. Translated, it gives CASSLTSGGLQETQYF.

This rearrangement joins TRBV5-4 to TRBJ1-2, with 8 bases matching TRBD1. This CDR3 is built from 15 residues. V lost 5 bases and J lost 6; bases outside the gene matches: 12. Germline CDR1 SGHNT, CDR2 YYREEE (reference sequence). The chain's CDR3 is CASSPPDRGTNGYTF. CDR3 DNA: TGTGCCAGCAGTCCACCTGACAGGGGAACAAATGGCTACACCTTC.

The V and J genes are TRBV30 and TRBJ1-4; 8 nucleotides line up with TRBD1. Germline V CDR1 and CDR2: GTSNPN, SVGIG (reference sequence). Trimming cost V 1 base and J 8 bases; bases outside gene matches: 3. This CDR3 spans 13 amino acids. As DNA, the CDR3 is TGTGCCTGGAGTGCAGGGGGCCAGGAAAAACTGTTTTTT. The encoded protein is CAWSAGGQEKLFF. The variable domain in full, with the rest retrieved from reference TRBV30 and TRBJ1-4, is SQTIHQWPATLVQPVGSPLSLECTVEGTSNPNLYWYRQAAGRGLQLLFYSVGIGQISSEVPQNLSASRPQDRQFILSSKKLLLSDSGFYLCAWSAGGQEKLFFGSGTQLSVL.

CDR3 sequence reads: CATRDLPNQPQHF. The CDR3 DNA reads TGTGCCACTCGGGACCTCCCCAATCAGCCCCAGCATTTT. This chain links TRBV19 with TRBJ1-5, with D perhaps matching TRBD1 (5 bases). V was clipped by 10 bases and J by 3 bases, with 13 bases between them. Germline V gene data show CDR1 as LNHDA and CDR2 as SQIVND (reference sequence). The CDR3 loop spans 13 amino acids. The full variable domain, its missing parts supplied by reference TRBV19 and TRBJ1-5, is DGGITQSPKYLFRKEGQNVTLSCEQNLNHDAMYWYRQDPGQGLRLIYYSQIVNDFQKGDIAEGYSVSREKKESFPLTVTSAQKNPTAFYLCATRDLPNQPQHFGDGTRLSIL.

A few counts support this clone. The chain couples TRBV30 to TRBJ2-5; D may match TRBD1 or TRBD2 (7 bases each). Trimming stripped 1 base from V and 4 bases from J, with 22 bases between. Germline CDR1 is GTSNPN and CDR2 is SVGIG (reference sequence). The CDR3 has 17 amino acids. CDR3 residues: CAWSGWTLAEGAETQYF. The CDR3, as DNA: TGTGCCTGGAGTGGATGGACTCTAGCGGAGGGGGCAGAGACCCAGTACTTC.

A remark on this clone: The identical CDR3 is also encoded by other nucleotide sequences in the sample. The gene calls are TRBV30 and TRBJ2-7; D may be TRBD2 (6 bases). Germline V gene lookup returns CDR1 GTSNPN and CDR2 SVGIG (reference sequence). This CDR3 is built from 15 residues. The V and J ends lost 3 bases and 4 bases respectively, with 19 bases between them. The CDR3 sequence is CAWRNPPPGRYEQYF. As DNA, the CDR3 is TGTGCCTGGAGAAACCCTCCCCCTGGGAGGTACGAGCAGTACTTC.

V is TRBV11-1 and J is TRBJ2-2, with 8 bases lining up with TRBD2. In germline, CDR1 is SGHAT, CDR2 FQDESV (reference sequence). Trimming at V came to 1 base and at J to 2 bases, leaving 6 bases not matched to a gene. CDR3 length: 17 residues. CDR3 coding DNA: TGTGCCAGCAGCTTAGTCTTTGGGACTAGAAACACCGGGGAGCTGTTTTTT. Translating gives CASSLVFGTRNTGELFF.

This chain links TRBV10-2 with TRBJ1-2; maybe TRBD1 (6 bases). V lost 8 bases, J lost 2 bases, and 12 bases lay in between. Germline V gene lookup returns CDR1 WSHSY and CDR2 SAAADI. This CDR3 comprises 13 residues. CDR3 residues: CASSGTLNYGYTF. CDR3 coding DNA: TGCGCCAGCTCCGGGACACTGAACTATGGCTACACCTTC.

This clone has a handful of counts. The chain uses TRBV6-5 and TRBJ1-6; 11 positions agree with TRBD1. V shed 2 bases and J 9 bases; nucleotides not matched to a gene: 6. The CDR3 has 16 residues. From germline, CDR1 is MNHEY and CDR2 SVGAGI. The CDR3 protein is CASSYAGGTGGSPLHF. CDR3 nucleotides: TGTGCCAGCAGTTACGCCGGCGGGACAGGGGGTTCACCCCTCCACTTT.

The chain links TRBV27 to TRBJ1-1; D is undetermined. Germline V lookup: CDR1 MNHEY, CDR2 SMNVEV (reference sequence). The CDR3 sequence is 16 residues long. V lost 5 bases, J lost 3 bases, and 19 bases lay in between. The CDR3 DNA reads TGTGCCAGCAGTCCCCCTGGGGTTTGGTTGGACACTGAAGCTTTCTTT. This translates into CASSPPGVWLDTEAFF.

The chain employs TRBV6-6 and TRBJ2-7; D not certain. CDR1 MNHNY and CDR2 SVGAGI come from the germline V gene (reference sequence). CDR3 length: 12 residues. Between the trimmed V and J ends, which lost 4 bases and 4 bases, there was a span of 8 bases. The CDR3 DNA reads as TGTGCCAGCAGTTCGCCGACATACGAGCAGTACTTC. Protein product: CASSSPTYEQYF.

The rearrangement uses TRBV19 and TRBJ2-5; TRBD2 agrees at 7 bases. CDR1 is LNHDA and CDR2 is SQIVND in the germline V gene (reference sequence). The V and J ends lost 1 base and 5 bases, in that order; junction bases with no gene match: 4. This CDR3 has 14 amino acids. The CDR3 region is CASSIGAGVETQYF. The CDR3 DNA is TGTGCCAGTAGTATAGGTGCGGGGGTTGAGACCCAGTACTTC. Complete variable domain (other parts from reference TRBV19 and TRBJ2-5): DGGITQSPKYLFRKEGQNVTLSCEQNLNHDAMYWYRQDPGQGLRLIYYSQIVNDFQKGDIAEGYSVSREKKESFPLTVTSAQKNPTAFYLCASSIGAGVETQYFGPGTRLLVL.

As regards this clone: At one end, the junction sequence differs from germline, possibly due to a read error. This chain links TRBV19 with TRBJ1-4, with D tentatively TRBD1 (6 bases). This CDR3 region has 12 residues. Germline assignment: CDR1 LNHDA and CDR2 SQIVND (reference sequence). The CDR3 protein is CASSKQDRLLLF. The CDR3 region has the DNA TGTGCCAGTAGTAAGCAGGACAGACTTCTTCTTTTT.

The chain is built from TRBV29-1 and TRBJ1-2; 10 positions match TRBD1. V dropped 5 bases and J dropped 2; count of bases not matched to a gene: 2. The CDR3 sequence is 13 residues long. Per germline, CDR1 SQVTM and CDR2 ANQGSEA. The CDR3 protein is CSVRDRGNYGYTF. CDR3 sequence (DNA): TGCAGCGTTCGGGACAGGGGAAACTATGGCTACACCTTC.

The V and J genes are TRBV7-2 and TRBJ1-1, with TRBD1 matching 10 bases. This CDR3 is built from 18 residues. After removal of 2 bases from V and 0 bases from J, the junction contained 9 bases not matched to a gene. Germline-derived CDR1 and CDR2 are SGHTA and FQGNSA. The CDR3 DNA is TGTGCCAGCAGCTTACGAGGTGGGACAGGGGTTCTGAACACTGAAGCTTTCTTT. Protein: CASSLRGGTGVLNTEAFF.

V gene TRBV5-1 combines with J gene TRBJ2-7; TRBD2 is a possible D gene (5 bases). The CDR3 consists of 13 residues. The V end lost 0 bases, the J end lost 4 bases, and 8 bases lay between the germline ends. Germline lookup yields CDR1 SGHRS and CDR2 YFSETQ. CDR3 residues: CASSLEGRYEQYF. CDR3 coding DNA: TGCGCCAGCAGCTTGGAAGGGAGATACGAGCAGTACTTC.

CDR3 sequence reads: CASSVDRGPYNEQFF. Written as DNA, the CDR3 is TGTGCCAGCAGCGTAGATAGAGGGCCCTACAATGAGCAGTTCTTC. The rearrangement links TRBV9 to TRBJ2-1; weak D call: TRBD2 (5 bases). This CDR3 comprises 15 residues. Germline CDR1 SGDLS, CDR2 YYNGEE. V gave up 0 bases and J gave up 2 bases, with 9 bases separating them.

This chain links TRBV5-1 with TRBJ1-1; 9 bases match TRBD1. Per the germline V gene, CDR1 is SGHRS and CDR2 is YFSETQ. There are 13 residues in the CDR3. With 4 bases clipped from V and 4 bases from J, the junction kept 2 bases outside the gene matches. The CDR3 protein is CASSMDRGTEAFF. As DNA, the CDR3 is TGCGCCAGCAGCATGGACAGGGGCACTGAAGCTTTCTTT.

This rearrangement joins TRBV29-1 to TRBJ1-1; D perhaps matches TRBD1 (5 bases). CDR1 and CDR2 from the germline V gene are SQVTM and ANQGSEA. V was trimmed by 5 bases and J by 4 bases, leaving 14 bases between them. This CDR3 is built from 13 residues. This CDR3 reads CSVIHQGFTEAFF. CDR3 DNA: TGCAGCGTTATCCATCAGGGATTCACTGAAGCTTTCTTT.